Following are 2 T cell receptor beta chains from one sample sequenced in a study of blood T cell repertoires in COVID-19. Some clones are missing from TCRdb's copy, which holds only in-frame ones; the method was immunoSEQ multiplex PCR. The sample contains tens of thousands of clones, 82% of which appear only once. Sequences were obtained from peripheral blood. These receptors were obtained from a human donor in a cohort sampled during active or convalescent COVID-19.

V and J are TRBV5-1 and TRBJ2-5; D gene uncertain. The CDR3 consists of 14 residues. Per the germline V gene, CDR1 is SGHRS and CDR2 is YFSETQ. V gave up 0 bases and J gave up 5 bases, with 11 bases separating them. CDR3 region: CASSLGALKETQYF. CDR3 DNA: TGCGCCAGCAGCTTGGGGGCTCTTAAGGAGACCCAGTACTTC.

This clone was counted a few times. The genes are TRBV4-3 and TRBJ2-2; the D gene is possibly TRBD2 (5 bases). The CDR3 covers 19 residues. The germline V gene encodes CDR1 LGHNA and CDR2 YSLEER. V dropped 0 bases and J dropped 2 bases, with 19 bases sitting between them. The chain's CDR3 is CASSQDPPPDFSNTGELFF. CDR3 coding DNA: TGCGCCAGCAGCCAAGACCCCCCTCCGGACTTTTCAAACACCGGGGAGCTGTTTTTT.